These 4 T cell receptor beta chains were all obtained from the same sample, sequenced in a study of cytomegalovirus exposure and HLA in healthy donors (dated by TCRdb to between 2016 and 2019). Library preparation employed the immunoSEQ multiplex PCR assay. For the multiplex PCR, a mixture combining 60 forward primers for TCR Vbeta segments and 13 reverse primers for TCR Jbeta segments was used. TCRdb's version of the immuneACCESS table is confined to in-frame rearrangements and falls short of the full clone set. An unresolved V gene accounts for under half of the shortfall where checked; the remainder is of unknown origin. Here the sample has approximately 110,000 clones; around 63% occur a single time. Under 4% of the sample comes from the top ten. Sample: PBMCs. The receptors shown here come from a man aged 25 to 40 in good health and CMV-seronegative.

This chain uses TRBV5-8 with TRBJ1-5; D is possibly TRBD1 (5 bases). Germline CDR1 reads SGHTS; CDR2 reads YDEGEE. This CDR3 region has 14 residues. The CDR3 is CASGGTLSNQPQHF. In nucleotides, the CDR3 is TGTGCTTCCGGGGGGACTCTTAGCAATCAGCCCCAGCATTTT.

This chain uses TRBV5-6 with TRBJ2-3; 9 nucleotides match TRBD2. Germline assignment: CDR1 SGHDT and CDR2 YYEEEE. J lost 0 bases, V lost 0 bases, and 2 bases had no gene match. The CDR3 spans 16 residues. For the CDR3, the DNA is TGTGCCAGCAGCTTGGCTACTAGCGGGAGCACAGATACGCAGTATTTT. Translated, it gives CASSLATSGSTDTQYF.

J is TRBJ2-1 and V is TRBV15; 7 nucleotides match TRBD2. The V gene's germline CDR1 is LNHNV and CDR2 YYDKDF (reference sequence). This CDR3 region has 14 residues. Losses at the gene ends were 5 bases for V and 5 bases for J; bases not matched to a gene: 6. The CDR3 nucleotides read TGTGCCACCAGCGCTCACAGCGGGAACAATGAGCAGTTCTTC. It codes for CATSAHSGNNEQFF.

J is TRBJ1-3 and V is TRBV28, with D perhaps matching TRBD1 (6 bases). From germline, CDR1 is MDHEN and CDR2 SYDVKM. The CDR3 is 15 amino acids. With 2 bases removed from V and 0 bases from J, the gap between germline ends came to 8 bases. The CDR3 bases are TGTGCCAGCAGTTTAGGGGGCGCCTCTGGAAACACCATATATTTT. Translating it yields CASSLGGASGNTIYF.